The present T cell receptor (beta chain) was sequenced within a study of cytomegalovirus exposure and HLA in healthy donors (dated by TCRdb to 2016 to 2017). For context, the study as a whole: In an earlier analysis of about 560 of the donors, approximately 300 Gb of sequence data and 90 million to 120 million unique TCR beta sequences from 150 million to 200 million T cells were reported. Across approximately 400 genotyped donors of the cohort, an average of roughly 250,000 unique TCR beta nucleotide sequences per donor were sequenced, and around 19% of those sequences were non-productive. In a later analysis, previously published TCR beta repertoires from 666 donors were re-analyzed and high-resolution HLA genotyping was added so that TCR occurrence patterns could be studied. The study aimed to test whether cataloging public T cell receptors could reveal signatures of past pathogen exposure. A later genetic analysis used genome-wide SNP genotypes for about 55% of the 666 donors, treating that subset as a discovery cohort. Of the roughly 390 genotyped donors, 75% to 85% were placed in the genetic ancestry cluster associated with self-reported Caucasian donors. Typing coverage differed by locus: A, B, C, DRB1 and DQB1 were typed in about 620-630 donors, DQA1 in 522, DPA1 in 600 to 610, and DPB1 in 450 to 480. The T cell repertoires of under 700 subjects were profiled by immunosequencing and related to cytomegalovirus serostatus. Rather than using new phenotypic data, the later analysis identified candidate immune exposures from TCR beta sequences and from how often those sequences occurred across donors. HLA typing included class I and class II loci at four-digit resolution. An earlier analysis of 587 of the donors used high-throughput TCR beta sequencing to judge whether each TCR beta V gene segment behaved as functional or pseudogenic. In addition to the first cohort of 650 to 800 subjects, a separate validation cohort of 120 different subjects was used. Donor age, sex, ethnicity and CMV serostatus were compiled together with the repertoire data. Approximately 300 gigabases of sequencing data and tens of millions of unique TCR sequences were included in an early release covering about 600 HLA-typed donors. High-throughput TCR immunosequencing, statistical association of individual TCRs with disease status, and machine learning were combined to predict cytomegalovirus infection status. Roughly 5 DR-DQ haplotypes were handled as single units for association and clustering, since linkage in the cohort was strong. Every discovery cohort repertoire had been produced on one sequencing platform.

As to this clone: Its antigen is currently not known. It has no much larger one-base neighbor in the sample; base qualities were not kept.

Beyond this particular receptor, the publication reports: While some public TCRs were present in many individuals, most TCR sequences turned up only very rarely across donors. A further reported finding was that TCR beta sequences accurately predicted the HLA-A and HLA-B alleles for most subjects in the first cohort. The classifier was reported to diagnose cytomegalovirus status with high specificity and sensitivity in both the original cohort and the validation cohort. According to a later analysis, most CMV-associated TCR beta chains appeared to be HLA-restricted, and the HLA associations seemed to be driven largely by CMV exposure. Specific HLA alleles were associated with roughly 17,000 TCR beta sequences at a false discovery rate of 0.05 in a later analysis. In this cohort, only TCR beta chains were sequenced, and detectable features were limited by the absence of alpha or paired-chain data. Strong co-occurrence of HLA alleles, especially DR and DQ, made assigning TCR associations to individual alleles difficult. A later analysis found that TCR association rates varied across HLA loci, with DRB1 alleles showing the most associated TCRs and HLA-C alleles the fewest. An association between a missense DCLRE1C variant and V-gene and J-gene trimming of TCR beta chains was found in a later genetic analysis and replicated in an independent cohort. Correlated functional status among segregating V segments might reflect linkage disequilibrium, but an unknown experimental factor could not be ruled out. The study listed 150 to 200 TCR beta chains as associated with cytomegalovirus. The only immune exposure information available for the cohort was CMV serostatus. A few of the identified cytomegalovirus-associated TCR beta chains were confirmed in vitro to be specific for cytomegalovirus antigens. Compared with the approximately 710-donor mean, donors in an Asian-associated ancestry cluster had fewer N-insertions in productive TCRs, according to a later genetic analysis. In an earlier analysis of about 600 of the donors, most TCR beta V segments appeared in productive rearrangements about 87% or about 30% of the time, broadly matching IMGT annotations. Because the 87-base-pair reads could not distinguish some IMGT-functional V segments, including TRBV6-2 and TRBV6-3, those segments were excluded. Several of the top co-occurrence clusters appeared to be linked to parvovirus B19, influenza, CMV and Epstein-Barr virus, according to a later analysis. The sequencing pipeline was judged likely to have produced a cluster of highly shared sequence variants as a technical artifact. The authors suggested that the approach could potentially be extended to other disease states and immunological phenotypes. The earlier analysis of 450 to 700 of the donors excluded around 17 rarely observed V segments, including chromosome 9 orphons, because counts were too low. Roughly uniform sequencing depth across donors was assumed in presence/absence analyses, although this assumption may not hold. Because some donors lacked HLA typing at each locus, the association tests relied only on the typed subset. In a later analysis, HLA-associated TCR beta chains showed more clonal expansion and lower generation probabilities than non-associated chains that were equally common.

The CDR3 numbers 15 residues from cysteine through phenylalanine. The retained sequence is limited to the CDR3, 45 bases, with the frame set at the first base. As encoded in the germline V gene, CDR1 is SGHNT while CDR2 is YENEEA. Germline trimming amounts to 4 bases on V and 10 bases on J, with 8 as the count of junction bases outside the gene matches. The receptor library was made with the immunoSEQ multiplex PCR assay. For the multiplex PCR, a mixture combining 60 forward primers for TCR Vbeta segments and 13 reverse primers for TCR Jbeta segments was used. Amplification of the CDR3 region of rearranged TCR beta genes was performed with a multiplex PCR assay on genomic DNA. On the Illumina HiSeq System, the amplified TCR beta libraries were sequenced as 87-base-pair reads. In the paper's pipeline: Across the 500 to 750 repertoires, a later analysis counted 75 million to 90 million unique TCR beta chains, 8.5 million to 12 million of which were shared by at least two donors. A nearest-neighbor algorithm error-corrected the raw reads and collapsed the reads into unique sequences, merging closely related sequences to remove PCR and sequencing errors. Alignment of CDR3 sequences to IMGT reference sequences was used to assign V, D and J gene segments. For a sequence to be retained, a match of at least six nucleotides was required to both a V gene segment and a J gene segment. Rearrangements were called productive when the CDR3 lacked stop codons and stayed in frame with V and J; all others were non-productive. CDR3 was defined according to IMGT convention as the region running from the second conserved V-encoded cysteine to the conserved J-encoded phenylalanine. Sequences without an unambiguous match to a single V gene segment were excluded from the earlier analysis of a few hundred of the donors. An earlier analysis of several hundred of the donors called V segments functional above 56.7% productive rearrangements and segregating when the between-donor standard deviation exceeded 5%. To diagnose cytomegalovirus status from the catalog of TCR beta chain sequences, a statistical classification framework was built. A later analysis assigned V and J genes by comparing TCR nucleotide sequences with IMGT/GENE-DB human TR gene sequences. A later analysis assigned CDR3 sequences and most-parsimonious VDJ recombination scenarios with the TCRdist pipeline. A later analysis defined each TCR beta chain by its CDR3 amino acid sequence plus V-gene family, and excluded reads lacking a unique V-gene family. To address suspected cross-contamination and a sequencing artifact, a later analysis removed around 600 highly shared, low-generation-probability nucleotide sequences. In a later analysis, a clonal expansion index for each public chain was calculated from normalized within-repertoire ranks of inferred template counts. Generation probabilities in a later analysis came from a VDJ recombination model fitted to out-of-frame rearrangements, and those results were checked against IGoR. A later analysis scored TCR-TCR, TCR-HLA and TCR-CMV co-occurrence with hypergeometric tests, applying a repertoire-size bias correction to TCR pairs. A later analysis estimated false discovery rates by permuting HLA or CMV assignments 20 times. In a later analysis, co-occurring TCRs were grouped with DBSCAN, and TCRdist sequence similarity was added when clustering was performed within HLA-allele-positive subsets. For co-occurrence clustering, repertoires with fewer than 30,000 or more than 120,000 public chains were excluded, along with five or six repertoires with anomalous nucleotide sharing. Sourced from immuneACCESS, this table was stored by TCRdb with only in-frame sequences that have V and J called. A share of the clones is absent; for the studies checked, an unresolved V gene accounts for under half, and the remainder has no known explanation. V, J and clone size are those of that table, while D and trimming were read from the DNA. This sample lists approximately 160,000 clones; 70% to 85% were detected once. Of the sample, 4.5% to 5.5% is held by the ten largest clones.

In total, approximately 610 healthy bone marrow donors made up the cohort. Cohort members were all nominally healthy when sampled, although unrecorded immune exposures were likely present. The donor was CMV seronegative and belonged to the group of 352 seronegative cohort members. Each donor provided a peripheral blood sample, and peripheral blood mononuclear cells were used for TCR beta sequencing. Genomic DNA was extracted from the blood cell samples with the Qiagen DNeasy Blood Extraction Kit. The TCR comes from a man younger than 35 in good health and CMV-seronegative. This receptor chain uses TRBV11-3 and TRBJ2-1; 12 bases in the middle match TRBD2. Sequencing was done on a sample of PBMCs. The nucleotide sequence reads TGTGCCAGCAGCTCTACTAGCGGGGGGCCCCGGGAGCAGTTCTTC. It translates to CASSSTSGGPREQFF.